This T cell receptor (beta chain) was documented in a study of OX40 agonist ivuxolimab in advanced cancers. Whole-study findings and limits: On average, CD8+ T cells showed a greater number of expanded clones than CD4+. At 0.1 to 3.0 mg/kg, CD4+ and CD8+ blood T cells expanded clonally by week 6.

Comment on this clone: Its antigen is as yet unknown.

Assay: immunoSEQ multiplex PCR; the TCRdb copy retains only in-frame clones and omits some. The sample has 62,000 or so clones, approximately 80% seen once. V was cut by 2 bases and J by 10 bases, with 7 bases left in between. Germline loops: CDR1 MDHEN, CDR2 SYDVKM. CDR3 length equals 11 residues. This material consisted of CD4+ or CD8+ T cells sorted from blood, taken in a trial of the OX40 agonist ivuxolimab. The sequence was obtained from an adult with an advanced solid tumor such as melanoma, head and neck, liver or kidney cancer. The genes are TRBV28 and TRBJ2-3; the D is unclear. CDR3 region: CASSLGSSQYF. CDR3 sequence (DNA): TGTGCCAGCAGTTTAGGAAGCTCGCAGTATTTT.